This T cell receptor beta chain was observed in a study of blood T cells in healthy people across ages. Every donor provided around 9.3 milliliters of peripheral blood. Study findings and constraints: While age rose, TCR beta diversity per million T cells dropped in a roughly linear way.

This clonotype was detected once. Its antigen is not identified. The CDR3 is 14 amino acids. A second 7 to 11 cycle PCR used barcoded and J-beta primers. Every single cDNA molecule received a tag from a template-switch adaptor with 12 random nucleotides. TCRdb reprocessed the 5' RACE reads with MiXCR, giving one entry per CDR3 protein. This sample has about 680,000 distinct CDR3 sequences, with around half found just once. The sequencing sample was made of blood. The sequence was obtained from a woman aged 60-75 years in good health. The chain couples TRBV12-3 or TRBV12-4 to TRBJ2-4, with D uncertain. The J call may be wrong; the DNA end is better matched by TRBJ2-7. The CDR3 DNA reads TGTGCCAGCAGTCCCGTGACCAGCTTCTACGAGCAGTACTTC. It specifies CASSPVTSFYEQYF.